This entry features one T cell receptor beta chain sequence. Only in-frame clones appear in the TCRdb table, and some are missing; sequencing was by immunoSEQ multiplex PCR. The profile shows tens of thousands of clones, 80% to 95% of them singletons. The length of the CDR3 is 13 residues. Germline CDR1 and CDR2: LGHNA and YNFKEQ. Trimming at V came to 4 bases and at J to 3 bases, leaving 2 bases not matched to a gene. This specimen belongs to a study of T cell changes during pregnancy in multiple sclerosis. The sample consisted of peripheral blood, taken after pregnancy. This sequence was found in a female donor with multiple sclerosis, enrolled in a pregnancy study. The chain joins TRBV4-2 to TRBJ1-2; 7 bases fit TRBD1. CDR3 region: CASSLGTDYGYTF. The CDR3 coding sequence is TGTGCCAGCAGCCTGGGGACAGACTATGGCTACACCTTC.